This T cell receptor (beta chain) was captured by sequencing in a study of vaccination effects on CD4 cells after COVID-19. Across the whole study: Either the BNT162b2 or mRNA-1273 vaccine was given to participants in two doses.

The study, taken as a whole, reports: Early timepoints after infection were absent, and convalescent patients were few in the study.

CDR1 is GTSNPN and CDR2 is SVGIG in the germline V gene (reference sequence). The CDR3 contains 14 residues. Trimming took 0 bases from V and 5 from J, leaving 13 bases between them. Profiling relied on immunoSEQ multiplex PCR, and the TCRdb table lists in-frame clones only, not all of them. Of about 21,000 clones listed, 60% to 75% are singletons. This clone was detected only once. Antigen specificity is unknown. Under the ViraFEST assay, PBMC were stimulated with viral peptide pools so that antigen-specific CD4+ T cells expanded. Sequencing was performed afterwards. After more than 8 days in culture, the CD4+ T cells were isolated. Among the vaccine recipients, none had a prior SARS-CoV-2 infection, and nucleocapsid antibodies were negative.

The material sequenced was CD4+ T cells from PBMCs cultured with HCoV-NL63 spike peptides, taken before COVID-19 vaccination. The chain employs TRBV30 and TRBJ1-1; D perhaps matches TRBD1 (5 bases). The TCR sequence derives from a human donor who received a COVID-19 vaccine. CDR3 bases: TGTGCCTGGAGTGTACGCTGGGGGAGGACTGAAGCTTTCTTT. It translates to CAWSVRWGRTEAFF.